These T cell receptor beta chains were read from a single sample in a study of patients and donors after allogeneic stem cell transplantation. One entry per CDR3 protein, called by TCRdb with MiXCR from the RT-PCR reads. The data contain over 65,000 distinct CDR3 sequences, approximately 25% of them singletons. The sequenced sample consisted of blood, either unsorted or a sorted T cell fraction (not recorded which). These receptors originate from a human donor who was either an allogeneic HSCT recipient or a stem cell or donor lymphocyte infusion donor (not recorded which). It is not recorded whose cells these are; they may come from a transplant donor. The CDR3 runs from the conserved cysteine through the conserved F or W. A D gene is named only where the DNA matches it firmly. Size tells how often a clone was seen (once, few, many) or the class of an expanded clone, and some rows leave it out.

clone_size: few
d_call: NA
j_call: TRBJ1-1
v_call: TRBV20-1
cdr3_aa: CSAFLHRVGRNTEAFF
cdr3_nt: TGCAGTGCTTTCCTGCACAGGGTAGGGCGGAACACTGAAGCTTTCTTT

clone_size: once
d_call: NA
j_call: TRBJ2-1
v_call: TRBV5-1
cdr3_aa: CASSPYVSYNEQFF
cdr3_nt: TGCGCCAGCAGCCCCTACGTCTCCTACAATGAGCAGTTCTTC

clone_size: NA
d_call: NA
j_call: TRBJ2-3
v_call: TRBV6-5
cdr3_aa: CASSYSTVTDTQYF
cdr3_nt: TGTGCCAGCAGTTACTCGACAGTCACAGATACGCAGTATTTT

clone_size: NA
d_call: NA
j_call: TRBJ1-3
v_call: TRBV7-2
cdr3_aa: CASSSSRDIKEIYF
cdr3_nt: TGTGCCAGCAGCTCTTCCCGGGACATAAAGGAGATATATTTT

clone_size: NA
d_call: TRBD2
j_call: TRBJ2-1
v_call: TRBV10-3
cdr3_aa: CAISTEIAGGHNNEQFF
cdr3_nt: TGTGCCATCAGTACCGAAATAGCGGGAGGCCACAACAATGAGCAGTTCTTC

clone_size: few
d_call: TRBD1
j_call: TRBJ2-7
v_call: TRBV5-1
cdr3_aa: CASSPSSGQGRAYEQYF
cdr3_nt: TGCGCCAGCAGCCCTAGCTCAGGACAGGGGAGGGCCTACGAGCAGTACTTC

clone_size: NA
d_call: TRBD2
j_call: TRBJ2-7
v_call: TRBV24-1
cdr3_aa: CATSGTSGHEQYF
cdr3_nt: TGTGCCACCAGTGGTACTAGCGGCCACGAGCAGTACTTC

clone_size: many
d_call: NA
j_call: TRBJ1-2
v_call: TRBV5-1
cdr3_aa: CASSLAGVSYGYTF
cdr3_nt: TGCGCCAGCAGCTTGGCCGGAGTCTCCTATGGCTACACCTTC

clone_size: few
d_call: NA
j_call: TRBJ1-4
v_call: TRBV20-1
cdr3_aa: CSARGGTYNEKLFF
cdr3_nt: TGCAGTGCTAGGGGGGGGACCTATAATGAAAAACTGTTTTTT

clone_size: few
d_call: NA
j_call: TRBJ1-4
v_call: TRBV7-2
cdr3_aa: CASSLEGNRREKLFF
cdr3_nt: TGTGCCAGCAGCTTAGAGGGGAATCGGAGAGAAAAACTGTTTTTT

clone_size: once
d_call: NA
j_call: TRBJ2-7
v_call: TRBV29-1
cdr3_aa: CSRGPYEQYF
cdr3_nt: TGCAGCCGGGGGCCCTACGAGCAGTACTTC

clone_size: few
d_call: NA
j_call: TRBJ1-2
v_call: TRBV29-1
cdr3_aa: CSVEDFFYGYTF
cdr3_nt: TGCAGCGTTGAAGACTTCTTCTATGGCTACACCTTC

clone_size: NA
d_call: NA
j_call: TRBJ2-5
v_call: TRBV9
cdr3_aa: CASSRLTAAETQYF
cdr3_nt: TGTGCCAGCAGCAGGCTGACAGCCGCGGAGACCCAGTACTTC

clone_size: few
d_call: NA
j_call: TRBJ1-3
v_call: TRBV2
cdr3_aa: CASYGTISGNTIYF
cdr3_nt: TGTGCCAGCTATGGGACAATCTCTGGAAACACCATATATTTT

clone_size: NA
d_call: NA
j_call: TRBJ2-1
v_call: TRBV4-1
cdr3_aa: CASSQGPGASNEQFF
cdr3_nt: TGCGCCAGCAGCCAAGGGCCAGGGGCTTCAAATGAGCAGTTCTTC

clone_size: NA
d_call: TRBD2
j_call: TRBJ2-3
v_call: TRBV27
cdr3_aa: CASSRRGALLRSTDTQYF
cdr3_nt: TGTGCCAGCAGTCGGCGGGGGGCCCTACTCCGATCCACAGATACGCAGTATTTT

clone_size: once
d_call: NA
j_call: TRBJ2-1
v_call: TRBV6-2/TRBV6-3
cdr3_aa: CASKYRRFWSEQFF
cdr3_nt: TGTGCCAGCAAGTATAGGAGATTTTGGAGTGAGCAGTTCTTC

clone_size: many
d_call: TRBD1
j_call: TRBJ1-4
v_call: TRBV19
cdr3_aa: CASSLGQGAEKLFF
cdr3_nt: TGTGCCAGTAGTCTGGGACAGGGGGCGGAAAAACTGTTTTTT

clone_size: NA
d_call: NA
j_call: TRBJ2-7
v_call: TRBV3-1
cdr3_aa: CASSWDASYEQYF
cdr3_nt: TGTGCCAGCAGCTGGGACGCCTCCTACGAGCAGTACTTC

clone_size: many
d_call: NA
j_call: TRBJ1-1
v_call: TRBV24-1
cdr3_aa: CATRAGGDTEAFF
cdr3_nt: TGTGCCACCAGGGCCGGGGGTGACACTGAAGCTTTCTTT

clone_size: many
d_call: TRBD2
j_call: TRBJ2-7
v_call: TRBV9
cdr3_aa: CASSVDGRFYEQYF
cdr3_nt: TGTGCCAGCAGCGTAGACGGGAGGTTCTACGAGCAGTACTTC

clone_size: few
d_call: TRBD2
j_call: TRBJ2-1
v_call: TRBV20-1
cdr3_aa: CSARPGLAGGEQFF
cdr3_nt: TGCAGTGCTAGACCGGGACTAGCGGGCGGGGAGCAGTTCTTC

clone_size: once
d_call: NA
j_call: TRBJ2-3
v_call: TRBV5-6
cdr3_aa: CASIRTAGTDTQYF
cdr3_nt: TGTGCCAGTATTCGGACTGCGGGCACAGATACGCAGTATTTT

clone_size: NA
d_call: NA
j_call: TRBJ1-2
v_call: TRBV3-1
cdr3_aa: CASSQRKEEYKSYGYTF
cdr3_nt: TGTGCCAGCAGCCAAAGAAAGGAGGAGTATAAAAGCTATGGCTACACCTTC

clone_size: NA
d_call: NA
j_call: TRBJ2-7
v_call: TRBV7-9
cdr3_aa: CASSRIVYEQYF
cdr3_nt: TGTGCCAGCAGCCGGATAGTCTACGAGCAGTACTTC

clone_size: few
d_call: TRBD2
j_call: TRBJ2-1
v_call: TRBV5-6
cdr3_aa: CASSLIGLAGVIEQFF
cdr3_nt: TGTGCCAGCAGCTTGATTGGGCTAGCGGGAGTAATTGAGCAGTTCTTC

clone_size: NA
d_call: NA
j_call: TRBJ1-2
v_call: TRBV7-3
cdr3_aa: CASSLPGDSYGYTF
cdr3_nt: TGTGCCAGCAGCCTACCTGGGGACTCCTATGGCTACACCTTC

clone_size: few
d_call: NA
j_call: TRBJ1-3
v_call: TRBV12-3/TRBV12-4
cdr3_aa: CASSFTASGNTIYF
cdr3_nt: TGTGCCAGCAGTTTCACGGCCTCGGGAAACACCATATATTTT

clone_size: few
d_call: NA
j_call: TRBJ1-2
v_call: TRBV27
cdr3_aa: CASSPTRTELYGYTF
cdr3_nt: TGTGCCAGCAGTCCCACCCGGACAGAGCTCTATGGCTACACCTTC

clone_size: few
d_call: TRBD1
j_call: TRBJ1-2
v_call: TRBV7-2
cdr3_aa: CASSLREQGAQEGYTF
cdr3_nt: TGTGCCAGCAGCTTAAGGGAGCAGGGGGCCCAAGAAGGCTACACCTTC

clone_size: few
d_call: NA
j_call: TRBJ1-3
v_call: TRBV5-5
cdr3_aa: CASSPGQFGNTIYF
cdr3_nt: TGTGCCAGCAGCCCTGGACAGTTTGGAAACACCATATATTTT

clone_size: few
d_call: NA
j_call: TRBJ1-2
v_call: TRBV7-9
cdr3_aa: CASSINLGGGYTF
cdr3_nt: TGTGCCAGCAGCATAAATCTTGGAGGTGGCTACACCTTC